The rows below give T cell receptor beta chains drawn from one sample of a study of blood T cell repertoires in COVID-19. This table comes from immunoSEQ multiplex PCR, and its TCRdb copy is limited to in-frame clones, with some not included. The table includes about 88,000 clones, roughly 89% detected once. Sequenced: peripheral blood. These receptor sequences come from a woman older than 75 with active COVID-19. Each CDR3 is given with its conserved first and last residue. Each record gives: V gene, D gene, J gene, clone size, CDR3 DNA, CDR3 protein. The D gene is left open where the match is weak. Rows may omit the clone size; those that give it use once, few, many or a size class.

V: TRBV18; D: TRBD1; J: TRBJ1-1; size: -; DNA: TGTGCCAGCTCGAAAACCGGACAGGGGGTAAAAAACACTGAAGCTTTCTTT; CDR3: CASSKTGQGVKNTEAFF
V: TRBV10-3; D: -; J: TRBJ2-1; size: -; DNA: TGTGCCATCAGTGGGGCGATATCACAAAATGAGCAGTTCTTC; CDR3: CAISGAISQNEQFF
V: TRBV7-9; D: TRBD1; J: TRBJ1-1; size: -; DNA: TGTGCCAGCAGCCCATCAGGGGGCGTAGGTCATTTGGGCACTGAAGCTTTCTTT; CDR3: CASSPSGGVGHLGTEAFF
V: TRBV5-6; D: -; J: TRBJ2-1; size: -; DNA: TGTGCCAGCAGCTTGACTTACTCCTACAATGAGCAGTTCTTC; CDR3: CASSLTYSYNEQFF
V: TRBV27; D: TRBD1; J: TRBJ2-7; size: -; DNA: TGTGCCAGCAGACGGTGGGACAGGGGCTCACACGAGCAGTACTTC; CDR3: CASRRWDRGSHEQYF
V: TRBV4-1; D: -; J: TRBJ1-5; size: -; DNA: TGCGCCAGCAGCCAAGAAGCTGGTGGTAATCAGCCCCAGCATTTT; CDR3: CASSQEAGGNQPQHF
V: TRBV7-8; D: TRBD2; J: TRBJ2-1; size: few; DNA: TGTGCCAGCAGCCCTAGCGGGAGGGCCATATATGAGCAGTTCTTC; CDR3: CASSPSGRAIYEQFF
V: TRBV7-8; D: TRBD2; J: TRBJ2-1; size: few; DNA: TGTGCCAGCAGCCCCTTGGGACTACCCGGAGATAATGAGCAGTTCTTC; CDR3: CASSPLGLPGDNEQFF
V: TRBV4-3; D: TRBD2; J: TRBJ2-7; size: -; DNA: TGCGCCAGCAGCCAAGATACTAGCGGGACCTACGAGCAGTACTTC; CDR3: CASSQDTSGTYEQYF
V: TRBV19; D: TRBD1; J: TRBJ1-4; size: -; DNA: TGTGCCAGTAGCCCGACAGGGGGCAATGAAAAACTGTTTTTT; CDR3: CASSPTGGNEKLFF
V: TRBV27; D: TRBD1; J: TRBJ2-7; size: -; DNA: TGTGCCAGCAGTTTATTGGCAGGGGGCTCCTACGAGCAGTACTTC; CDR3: CASSLLAGGSYEQYF
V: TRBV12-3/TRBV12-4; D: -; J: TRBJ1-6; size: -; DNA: TGTGCCAGCAGTCTTGGAGTTAATTCACCCCTCCACTTT; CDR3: CASSLGVNSPLHF
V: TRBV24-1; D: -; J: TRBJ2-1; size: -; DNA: TGTGCCACCAGTGCTTCTCAGGGGATCTACAATGAGCAGTTCTTC; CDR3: CATSASQGIYNEQFF
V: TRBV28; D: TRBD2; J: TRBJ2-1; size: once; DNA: TGTGCCAGCAGGGGGGGGGATGAGCAGTTCTTC; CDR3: CASRGGDEQFF
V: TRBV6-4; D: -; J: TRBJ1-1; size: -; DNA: TGTGCCAGCAGACGGGAGGGAATAATGAACACTGAAGCTTTCTTT; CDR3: CASRREGIMNTEAFF
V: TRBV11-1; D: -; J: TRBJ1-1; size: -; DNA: TGTGCCAGCAGCCCTTTGCGGTTAAGAGGCACTGAAGCTTTCTTT; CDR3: CASSPLRLRGTEAFF
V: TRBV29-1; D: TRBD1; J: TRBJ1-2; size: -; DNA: TGCAGCGTCCGGGACAGGGGGTCCCTAAACTATGGCTACACCTTC; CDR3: CSVRDRGSLNYGYTF
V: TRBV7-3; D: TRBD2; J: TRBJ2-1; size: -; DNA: TGTGCCAGCAGCTTAACGTCTAGCGGGAGGGCGGAGGAGCAGTTCTTC; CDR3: CASSLTSSGRAEEQFF
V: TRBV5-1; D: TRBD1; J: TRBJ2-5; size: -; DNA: TGCGCCAGCAGCTCGGGACAGGGTACGGAGACCCAGTACTTC; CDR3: CASSSGQGTETQYF
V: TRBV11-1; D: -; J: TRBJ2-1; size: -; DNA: TGTGCCAGCAGCTTAGAGCTACGGGAGCAGTTCTTC; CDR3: CASSLELREQFF
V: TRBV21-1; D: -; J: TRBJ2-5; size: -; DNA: TGTGCCAGCAGCAAAGATAGCGGCAGGGGTCTACGGGAGGAAGAGACCCAGTACTTC; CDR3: CASSKDSGRGLREEETQYF
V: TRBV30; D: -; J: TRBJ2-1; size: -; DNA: TGTGCCTGGAGTGTACTTAGTAGGCCGGGACTAGAGGGGGCCGATGAGCAGTTCTTC; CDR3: CAWSVLSRPGLEGADEQFF
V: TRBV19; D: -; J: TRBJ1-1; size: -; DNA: TGTGCCAGTAGTATAGCTCGGGACACTGAAGCTTTCTTT; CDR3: CASSIARDTEAFF
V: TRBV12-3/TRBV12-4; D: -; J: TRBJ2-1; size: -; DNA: TGTGCCAGCAGTTTGAGAGAATCAAATGAGCAGTTCTTC; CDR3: CASSLRESNEQFF
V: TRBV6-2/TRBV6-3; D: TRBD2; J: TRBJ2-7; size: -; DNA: TGTGCCAGCAGTAAGACTAGCGGGAGGAAAGAGCAGTACTTC; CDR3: CASSKTSGRKEQYF
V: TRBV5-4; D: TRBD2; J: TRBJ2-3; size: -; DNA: TGTGCCGCGAACCGCCTTAGCGGGGGGGGGCCAGATACGCAGTATTTT; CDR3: CAANRLSGGGPDTQYF
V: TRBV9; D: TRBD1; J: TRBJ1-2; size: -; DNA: TGTGCCAGCAGCGCCGGGACAGGGATTTATGGCTACACCTTC; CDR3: CASSAGTGIYGYTF
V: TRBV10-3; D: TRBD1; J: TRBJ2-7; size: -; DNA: TGTGCCATCGGGACAGTTCGGCCCTATAGCTCCTACGAGCAGTACTTC; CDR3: CAIGTVRPYSSYEQYF
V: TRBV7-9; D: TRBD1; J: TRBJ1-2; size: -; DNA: TGTGCCAGCAGCTGGCAGGGGGCAGAAGGCTACACCTTC; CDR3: CASSWQGAEGYTF
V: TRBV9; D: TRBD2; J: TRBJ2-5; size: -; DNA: TGTGCCAGCAGCGTAGTGGGGGGGAGCCAAGAGACCCAGTACTTC; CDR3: CASSVVGGSQETQYF
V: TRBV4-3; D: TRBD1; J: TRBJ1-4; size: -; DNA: TGCGCCAGCAGCCAGCCCGGGACAGGTCCCCGCCGACTGTTTTTT; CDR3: CASSQPGTGPRRLFF
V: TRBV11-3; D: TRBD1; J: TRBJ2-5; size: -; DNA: TGTGCCAGCAGCCATGGGGACAGGGAGACCCAGTACTTC; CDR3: CASSHGDRETQYF
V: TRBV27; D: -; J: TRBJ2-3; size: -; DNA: TGTGCCAGCAGTCCTTTGACAGGCCTTCTAGGTGGTTCGCAGTATTTT; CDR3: CASSPLTGLLGGSQYF
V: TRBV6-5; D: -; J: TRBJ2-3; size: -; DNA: TGTGCCAGCAGTAGGGACTTCACTAGCACAGATACGCAGTATTTT; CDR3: CASSRDFTSTDTQYF
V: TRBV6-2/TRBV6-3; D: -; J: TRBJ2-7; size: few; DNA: TGTGCCAGCAGCCACGGGCTAGGCGGGTACGAGCAGTACTTC; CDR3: CASSHGLGGYEQYF
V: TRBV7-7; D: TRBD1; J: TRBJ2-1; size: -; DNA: TGTGCTAGCAGCTCCGGACAGGGGGCGGGAAATGAGCAGTTCTTC; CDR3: CASSSGQGAGNEQFF
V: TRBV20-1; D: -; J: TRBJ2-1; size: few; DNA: TGCAGTGCTAGTACTCCTTCTGCCTACAATGAGCAGTTCTTC; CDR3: CSASTPSAYNEQFF
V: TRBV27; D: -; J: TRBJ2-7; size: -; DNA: TGTGCCAGCAGTTTAATAGGACTGACGAACTACGAGCAGTACTTC; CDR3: CASSLIGLTNYEQYF
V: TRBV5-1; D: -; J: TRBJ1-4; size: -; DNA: TGCGCCAGCAGCTTGGCCCTCATCGGGGGTGGGGAACTGTTTTTT; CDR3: CASSLALIGGGELFF
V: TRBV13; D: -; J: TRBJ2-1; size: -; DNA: TGTGCCAGCAGCCCAAAAGGGCGAGCGGTCACTGCCAACAATGAGCAGTTCTTC; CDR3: CASSPKGRAVTANNEQFF
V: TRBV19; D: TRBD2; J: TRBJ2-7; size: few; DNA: TGTGCCAGTAGTATACAGAGCGGGAGGCCCTCCTACGAGCAGTACTTC; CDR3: CASSIQSGRPSYEQYF
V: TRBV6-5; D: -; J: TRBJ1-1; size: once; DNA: TGTGCCAGCACCTACACTACAGGGTCGACTGAAGCTTTCTTT; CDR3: CASTYTTGSTEAFF
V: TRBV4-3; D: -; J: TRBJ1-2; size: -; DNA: TGCGCCAGCTCCCTGGGGGGGTTCGATGGCTACACCTTC; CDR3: CASSLGGFDGYTF